These 23 T cell receptor beta chains were sequenced from one sample in a study of technical replicates of blood from four donors (dated by TCRdb to about 2017). Receptors were amplified or captured by the immunoSEQ multiplex PCR assay. This is the immuneACCESS table as TCRdb keeps it, with only in-frame sequences that have V and J called. A part of the clones is gone; compared with another copy, unresolved V genes explain less than half, and the rest is unexplained. The sample includes roughly 82,000 clones, with around nine tenths observed a single time. The ten largest clones represent roughly 0.27% of the sample. Material: T cells isolated from PBMCs. These receptors came from a human donor in good health.

CDR3 DNA sequence: TGCGCCAGCAGCAACGGGACACTTTACCGGCGTGGCTACACCTTC. Its translation: CASSNGTLYRRGYTF. The V call is TRBV5-1, the J call TRBJ1-2; D possibly corresponds to TRBD1 (6 bases). Germline lookup yields CDR1 SGHRS and CDR2 YFSETQ. The CDR3 is 15 residues long. V shed 4 bases and J shed 7 bases, with 20 bases lying between them.

The chain has TRBV25-1 and TRBJ1-2; D remains unclear. The CDR3 has 12 amino acids. Trimming shortened V by 3 bases and J by 4 bases, and 6 bases separated the two germline ends. Germline V gene sequence: CDR1 MGHDK, CDR2 SYGVNS. The CDR3 protein is CASSDAFYGYTF. CDR3 sequence (DNA): TGTGCCAGCAGTGACGCGTTCTATGGCTACACCTTC.

The chain uses TRBV18 and TRBJ2-2; TRBD2 matches at 7 bases. Germline V CDR1 and CDR2: KGHSH, LQKENI. The V gene end was trimmed by 0 bases and the J gene end by 5 bases; junction bases not matched to a gene: 9. The CDR3 is made up of 17 amino acids. The CDR3 region is CASSPPFRQGGTGELFF. As DNA, the CDR3 is TGTGCCAGCTCACCACCATTCCGTCAGGGAGGGACCGGGGAGCTGTTTTTT.

The chain joins TRBV27 to TRBJ1-4; a weak D match, TRBD1 (5 bases). V lost 8 bases, J lost 6 bases, and 16 bases lay in between. This CDR3 is 14 amino acids long. From germline, CDR1 is MNHEY and CDR2 SMNVEV (reference sequence). CDR3 in amino acids: CASRGGVGYEKLFF. Written as DNA, the CDR3 is TGTGCCAGCCGGGGGGGGGTCGGTTATGAAAAACTGTTTTTT.

This chain connects TRBV6-1 to TRBJ2-5; the D gene is possibly TRBD1 (5 bases). Trimming left V 10 bases short and J 2 bases short, with 14 bases between. In germline, CDR1 is MNHNS, CDR2 SASEGT. The CDR3 length is 13 residues. The CDR3 DNA is TGTGCCAACCTTAAGGGGTTACAAGAGACCCAGTACTTC. It translates to CANLKGLQETQYF.

The rearrangement joins TRBV27 to TRBJ2-2, with 10 bases aligning to TRBD2. This CDR3 has 15 amino acids. Germline CDR1 is MNHEY and CDR2 is SMNVEV (reference sequence). V lost 4 bases, J lost 1 base, and 0 bases stayed unmatched. For the CDR3, the DNA is TGTGCCAGCAGTTGGACTAGCGGGAACACCGGGGAGCTGTTTTTT. As protein: CASSWTSGNTGELFF.

J is TRBJ2-7 and V is TRBV25-1; 14 bases map to TRBD2. This CDR3 has 13 residues. V lost 8 bases, J lost 6 bases, and 3 bases stayed unmatched. Germline V gene lookup returns CDR1 MGHDK and CDR2 SYGVNS. Here the CDR3 reads CASGTSGGTEQYF. In nucleotides, the CDR3 is TGTGCCAGCGGGACTAGCGGGGGTACCGAGCAGTACTTC.

The V gene is TRBV5-4, the J gene TRBJ1-3; D gene ambiguous. With 2 bases removed from V and 2 bases from J, the gap between germline ends came to 20 bases. Germline loops: CDR1 SGHNT, CDR2 YYREEE (reference sequence). The CDR3 totals 18 residues. CDR3 region: CASSFIAEGHSPGNTIYF. CDR3 coding DNA: TGTGCCAGCAGCTTCATCGCGGAGGGCCACTCCCCTGGAAACACCATATATTTT.

The chain employs TRBV5-4 and TRBJ2-7; 8 bases are shared with TRBD2. The CDR3 loop spans 15 amino acids. The germline V gene encodes CDR1 SGHNT and CDR2 YYREEE (reference sequence). The V segment lost 0 bases and the J segment 6 bases; nucleotides outside the gene matches: 8. CDR3 residues: CASSLGGLAGLEQYF. The DNA for the CDR3 is TGTGCCAGCAGCTTGGGTGGGCTAGCGGGTCTCGAGCAGTACTTC.

The chain is built from TRBV7-9 and TRBJ1-6; tentatively, D is TRBD1 (5 bases). Trimming took off 2 bases at V and 3 bases at J, with 5 bases between the two ends. This CDR3 has 14 residues. Germline CDR1 SEHNR, CDR2 FQNEAQ (reference sequence). CDR3 residues: CASSLTGYNSPLHF. The CDR3 DNA sequence: TGTGCCAGCAGCTTAACAGGCTATAATTCACCCCTCCACTTT.

V and J are TRBV14 and TRBJ2-1; 8 bases match TRBD2. Trimming at V came to 2 bases and at J to 5 bases, leaving 2 bases not matched to a gene. The CDR3 has 14 amino acids. In germline, CDR1 is SGHDN, CDR2 FVKESK. In DNA, the CDR3 is TGTGCCAGCAGCCAAACTAGCGGACACAATGAGCAGTTCTTC. It encodes CASSQTSGHNEQFF.

This chain connects TRBV25-1 to TRBJ2-2; no clear D gene. Germline V lookup: CDR1 MGHDK, CDR2 SYGVNS. The V gene lost 1 base and the J gene lost 1 base, with 10 bases spanning the gap. This CDR3 has 16 amino acids. The CDR3 reads CASSESTGRNTGELFF. The CDR3 nucleotides are TGTGCCAGCAGTGAATCAACCGGTCGGAACACCGGGGAGCTGTTTTTT. The complete variable domain, with remaining parts taken from reference TRBV25-1 and TRBJ2-2, reads EADIYQTPRYLVIGTGKKITLECSQTMGHDKMYWYQQDPGMELHLIHYSYGVNSTEKGDLSSESTVSRIRTEHFPLTLESARPSHTSQYLCASSESTGRNTGELFFGEGSRLTVL.

The chain has TRBV18 and TRBJ2-5; 10 positions match TRBD2. The CDR3 runs to 14 residues. Germline trimming cut 3 bases from V and 5 bases from J; bases unmatched to any gene: 3. Germline loops: CDR1 KGHSH, CDR2 LQKENI. The CDR3 DNA follows: TGTGCCAGCTCACCGGGACTAGCGCTTGAGACCCAGTACTTC. This translates into CASSPGLALETQYF.

V and J are TRBV19 and TRBJ1-2, with TRBD1 identical over 12 bases. V was pared by 6 bases and J by 4 bases, with 15 bases of the junction left unmatched. Germline V lookup: CDR1 LNHDA, CDR2 SQIVND (reference sequence). The CDR3 has 18 amino acids. The chain's CDR3 is CASSQFGGQGAFFYGYTF. The CDR3 bases are TGTGCCAGTAGCCAATTCGGGGGACAGGGGGCGTTCTTCTATGGCTACACCTTC.

This chain connects TRBV19 to TRBJ1-6, with D unclear. The germline V gene encodes CDR1 LNHDA and CDR2 SQIVND (reference sequence). This CDR3 spans 14 amino acids. Trimming removed 7 bases from V and 10 bases from J, with 17 bases in between. The chain's CDR3 is CASTRGVPGSPLHF. The DNA for the CDR3 is TGTGCCAGTACTCGTGGGGTGCCGGGATCACCCCTCCACTTT.

V usage is TRBV28 and J usage is TRBJ2-1, with 11 bases that match TRBD1. Germline V gene data show CDR1 as MDHEN and CDR2 as SYDVKM. CDR3 length equals 15 residues. V shed 5 bases, J shed 5 bases, and the junction held 5 bases outside the gene matches. The CDR3 loop is CASSPGQGVDNEQFF. The CDR3 DNA is TGTGCCAGCAGTCCGGGACAGGGGGTGGACAATGAGCAGTTCTTC. The whole variable domain, filled in from reference TRBV28 and TRBJ2-1, reads DVKVTQSSRYLVKRTGEKVFLECVQDMDHENMFWYRQDPGLGLRLIYFSYDVKMKEKGDIPEGYSVSREKKERFSLILESASTNQTSMYLCASSPGQGVDNEQFFGPGTRLTVL.

The chain couples TRBV2 to TRBJ2-1; D is perhaps TRBD1 (6 bases). The germline V and J ends were trimmed by 4 bases and 5 bases, with 15 bases remaining between them. The CDR3 extends over 15 amino acids. Germline values: CDR1 SNHLY, CDR2 FYNNEI. Here the CDR3 DNA reads TGTGCCAGCAGTGCTAGGCCCCGACAGGACAATGAGCAGTTCTTC. Protein sequence: CASSARPRQDNEQFF.

This sequence joins TRBV5-3 and TRBJ1-5, with 10 positions matching TRBD1. TRBV5-3 is placed among ORFs of uncertain function. This CDR3 is built from 15 residues. V gave up 0 bases and J gave up 7 bases; unmatched junction bases: 4. The CDR3 nucleotides read TGTGCCAGAAGCTTGGGACAGGGGGCAGGGCAGCCCCAGCATTTT. Translated: CARSLGQGAGQPQHF.

This sequence joins TRBV7-2 and TRBJ2-7; TRBD2 matches 9 bases. Per the germline V gene, CDR1 is SGHTA and CDR2 is FQGNSA. CDR3 length equals 15 residues. The ends lost 2 bases at V and 6 bases at J; junction bases unmatched: 8. The CDR3 sequence: CASSLNKGTSIEQYF. Here the CDR3 DNA reads TGTGCCAGCAGCTTAAACAAGGGGACTAGCATCGAGCAGTACTTC.

This clone has a handful of counts. The gene calls are TRBV6-5 and TRBJ1-1; D is unclear. In germline, CDR1 is MNHEY, CDR2 SVGAGI. The CDR3 totals 13 residues. With 8 bases removed from V and 1 base from J, the gap between germline ends came to 11 bases. Here the CDR3 reads CASRPRGNTEAFF. The CDR3 coding sequence is TGTGCCAGCCGGCCTCGGGGGAACACTGAAGCTTTCTTT.

V and J are TRBV11-2 and TRBJ2-1, with D perhaps matching TRBD1 (5 bases). Deletions cut 2 bases from V and 4 bases from J, with 6 bases between. CDR1 and CDR2 (germline): SGHAT, FQNNGV. This CDR3 comprises 13 residues. The CDR3 DNA follows: TGTGCCAGCAGCTTAACAGGTTACAATGAGCAGTTCTTC. Translation: CASSLTGYNEQFF.

This rearrangement joins TRBV30 to TRBJ1-2; 8 nucleotides match TRBD1. In germline, CDR1 is GTSNPN, CDR2 SVGIG (reference sequence). Trimming removed 1 base from V and 4 bases from J; junction bases left unmatched: 8. This CDR3 is built from 15 residues. The CDR3 loop is CAWSGETGGTYGYTF. CDR3 coding DNA: TGTGCCTGGAGTGGAGAAACAGGGGGAACCTATGGCTACACCTTC.

The chain is built from TRBV18 and TRBJ1-4; D is ambiguous. The CDR3 consists of 14 residues. CDR1 is KGHSH and CDR2 is LQKENI in the germline V gene. V lost 3 bases, J lost 1 base, and 6 bases lay in between. CDR3 in amino acids: CASSPAGTNEKLFF. CDR3 in DNA: TGTGCCAGCTCACCGGCTGGAACTAATGAAAAACTGTTTTTT.